These 14 T cell receptor beta chains came from one sample sequenced in a study of identifying expanded T cells in peripheral blood. Repertoires were generated with immunoSEQ multiplex PCR, while TCRdb's copy carries only in-frame clones and drops some. The sample has roughly 82,000 clones, roughly four fifths seen once. Material: blood. The receptor set was obtained from a person aged 18 to 75 in good health.

The V gene is TRBV11-3, the J gene TRBJ2-1; 12 bases agree with TRBD2. V lost 0 bases and J lost 6; bases outside the gene matches: 3. Germline values: CDR1 SGHNT, CDR2 YENEEA. This CDR3 has 16 amino acids. CDR3 region: CASSLEWTSGVNEQFF. In DNA form, the CDR3 reads TGTGCCAGCAGCTTAGAGTGGACTAGCGGGGTCAATGAGCAGTTCTTC.

The chain couples TRBV25-1 to TRBJ1-1; a possible D gene is TRBD1 (5 bases). In germline, CDR1 is MGHDK, CDR2 SYGVNS. Trimming left V 8 bases short and J 7 bases short, with 20 bases between. CDR3 size: 14 residues. CDR3 nucleotide sequence: TGTGCCAGCTGCGGAGGCTGGGGGGAGGTTGAAGCTTTCTTT. Translated: CASCGGWGEVEAFF.

The CDR3 loop is CASSLRLAGPSYEQYF. DNA of the CDR3: TGTGCCAGCAGCTTAAGACTAGCGGGACCCTCCTACGAGCAGTACTTC. This chain uses TRBV11-2 with TRBJ2-7; 11 positions match TRBD2. V trimming: 2 bases; J trimming: 0 bases; junction bases outside the gene matches: 3. Germline CDR1 reads SGHAT; CDR2 reads FQNNGV. There are 16 residues in the CDR3.

In its sample, this clone was seen once. V gene TRBV5-1 combines with J gene TRBJ2-3; D is possibly TRBD2 (6 bases). CDR1 and CDR2 from the germline V gene are SGHRS and YFSETQ. The CDR3 runs 15 residues. The ends were cut back, 5 bases at V and 4 bases at J, with 17 bases in the middle. The CDR3 coding sequence is TGCGCCAGCAGTCCGGGGGATGTTGGTGCAGATACGCAGTATTTT. As protein: CASSPGDVGADTQYF.

The genes are TRBV5-1 and TRBJ1-4, with 11 bases identical to TRBD1. V lost 4 bases to trimming and J lost 7 bases; unmatched junction nucleotides: 6. This CDR3 contains 15 residues. Germline V gene lookup returns CDR1 SGHRS and CDR2 YFSETQ. For the CDR3, the DNA is TGCGCCAGCAGCCCGCCCGGGACAGGGGGTGAAAAACTGTTTTTT. Translated, it gives CASSPPGTGGEKLFF. The full variable domain, rest sourced from reference TRBV5-1 and TRBJ1-4, is KAGVTQTPRYLIKTRGQQVTLSCSPISGHRSVSWYQQTPGQGLQFLFEYFSETQRNKGNFPGRFSGRQFSNSRSEMNVSTLELGDSALYLCASSPPGTGGEKLFFGSGTQLSVL.

The chain employs TRBV6-6 and TRBJ2-7; D possibly matches TRBD1 or TRBD2 (5 bases each). V lost 8 bases to trimming and J lost 9 bases, with 17 bases between them. The germline V gene encodes CDR1 MNHNY and CDR2 SVGAGI (reference sequence). This CDR3 spans 12 amino acids. The CDR3 sequence: CASQSGIGAQYF. The CDR3, as DNA: TGTGCCAGCCAATCGGGAATAGGGGCGCAGTACTTC.

V is TRBV18 and J is TRBJ2-5; D ambiguous. V gave up 2 bases and J gave up 1 base, with 5 bases separating them. Germline loops: CDR1 KGHSH, CDR2 LQKENI. CDR3 length: 13 amino acids. The chain's CDR3 is CASSPGVQETQYF. CDR3 in DNA: TGTGCCAGCTCACCAGGAGTCCAAGAGACCCAGTACTTC. The whole variable domain, filled in from reference TRBV18 and TRBJ2-5, reads NAGVMQNPRHLVRRRGQEARLRCSPMKGHSHVYWYRQLPEEGLKFMVYLQKENIIDESGMPKERFSAEFPKEGPSILRIQQVVRGDSAAYFCASSPGVQETQYFGPGTRLLVL.

This clone came up many times. This chain links TRBV2 with TRBJ2-5; the D gene could be TRBD1 or TRBD2 (5 bases each). Germline CDR1 reads SNHLY; CDR2 reads FYNNEI. V was pared by 4 bases and J by 5 bases, with 14 bases between. The CDR3 loop spans 14 amino acids. DNA of the CDR3: TGTGCCAGCAGTGCCGGGACCAAAGGGGAGACCCAGTACTTC. This translates into CASSAGTKGETQYF.

This clone was counted a few times. The rearrangement links TRBV5-1 to TRBJ2-2, with D maybe TRBD1 (6 bases). Germline CDR1 and CDR2: SGHRS and YFSETQ. The CDR3 runs 15 residues. Trimming left V 4 bases short and J 1 base short, with 11 bases between. The CDR3 DNA follows: TGCGCCAGCAGCCCTTTGACAGGGAACACCGGGGAGCTGTTTTTT. Its translation is CASSPLTGNTGELFF.

The chain recombines TRBV27 with TRBJ2-7; the match to TRBD1 covers 10 bases. The V gene's germline CDR1 is MNHEY and CDR2 SMNVEV (reference sequence). V lost 9 bases and J lost 3; bases outside the gene matches: 14. CDR3 size: 16 residues. The CDR3 reads CARPDRGRPCNYEQYF. The CDR3 DNA follows: TGTGCCAGGCCGGACAGGGGGAGACCCTGCAACTACGAGCAGTACTTC.

The chain links TRBV7-2 to TRBJ1-4; tentatively, D is TRBD1 (5 bases). V was trimmed by 3 bases and J by 4 bases, leaving 9 bases between them. The CDR3 has 14 residues. Germline CDR1 is SGHTA and CDR2 is FQGNSA. The DNA of the CDR3 is TGTGCCAGCAGCTTTGGGGGGGTTAATGAAAAACTGTTTTTT. This encodes CASSFGGVNEKLFF.

The gene calls are TRBV6-1 and TRBJ1-1, with D unclear. Germline V gene data show CDR1 as MNHNS and CDR2 as SASEGT. The V end lost 2 bases, the J end lost 8 bases, and 15 bases lay between the germline ends. The CDR3 has 14 amino acids. This chain's CDR3 is CASSEITRTGEAFF. Written as DNA, the CDR3 is TGTGCCAGCAGTGAAATAACCCGAACCGGGGAAGCTTTCTTT.

The gene calls are TRBV6-5 and TRBJ2-3; D uncertain. Germline CDR1 MNHEY, CDR2 SVGAGI. This CDR3 is built from 12 residues. The germline V and J ends were trimmed by 6 bases and 4 bases, with 8 bases remaining between them. The DNA for the CDR3 is TGTGCCAGCAGAAAAGTAGCAGATACGCAGTATTTT. Amino acid sequence: CASRKVADTQYF.

The chain couples TRBV6-5 to TRBJ2-3; D is unclear. Trimming cost V 8 bases and J 9 bases, with 15 bases left between them. The CDR3 contains 12 residues. Germline values: CDR1 MNHEY, CDR2 SVGAGI. The chain's CDR3 is CASGVADATQYF. CDR3 DNA sequence: TGTGCCAGCGGGGTGGCTGATGCAACGCAGTATTTT.